This TCR beta chain came from a study of shared clonotypes between healthy human individuals. This clone has a count of ten or more. Its antigen is not identified. Study outcomes and limitations: Only blood samples were collected, and tissue repertoires likely differ.

The repertoire was sequenced with immunoSEQ multiplex PCR; TCRdb's copy has only in-frame clones and lacks some. This table holds around 440,000 clones, 60% to 80% found once. This receptor was taken from a woman between 35 and 50 years old in good health. Some clones in this sample may be carry-over from other donors' samples. Material: PBMCs.

CDR3 in amino acids: CASSTQVGYRNQPQHF. The CDR3 nucleotides are TGTGCCAGCAGCACCCAGGTGGGGTATAGGAATCAGCCCCAGCATTTT. The J gene is TRBJ1-5, the V gene TRBV27, with D unclear. This CDR3 has 16 residues. The germline gives CDR1 MNHEY, CDR2 SMNVEV (reference sequence). V dropped 6 bases and J dropped 4 bases, with 19 bases sitting between them.